The clone carrying this TCR beta chain came up once. Germline V CDR1 and CDR2: MGHDK, SYGVNS. This CDR3 contains 13 residues. The data originate from a study of molecular identifiers for immune sequencing clone quantification. Overall study: In replicates, RNA from 20,000 or 100,000 naive CD8 cells was split five ways, four sequenced.

Previously reported methods and listed TCR primers produced the bulk TCR libraries. TCRdb reprocessed the PCR reads via MiXCR and lists one record per CDR3 protein. This table holds roughly 97,000 distinct CDR3 sequences, approximately 24% found once. Naive CD8 libraries were made from about 21,000 to 970,000 sorted cells, and they used 10%, 30% or 50% RNA. The sample taken for sequencing was naive CD8+ T cells from blood, with Jurkat cell RNA spiked in. Sample subset: FACS-sorted CD8+CD4-CCR7+CD45RA+ naive T cells. This receptor was taken from a human donor in good health. Some libraries in this study had Jurkat cell RNA spiked in. The rearrangement joins TRBV25-1 to TRBJ2-7, with D tentatively TRBD2 (5 bases). For the CDR3, the DNA is TGTGCGAGCGTGGTCGGGGTTGGGTACGAGCAGTACTTC. Its protein product is CASVVGVGYEQYF.